The clone carrying this T cell receptor beta chain was observed at least ten times. Time point in this sample: newly diagnosed GD, antithyroid drugs for less than 3 months. From PBMCs, RNA was extracted and then used to make the TCR library. Arm-PCR with iRepertoire HTBI primers amplified the CDR3 regions for these TCR beta libraries. MiXCR, run by TCRdb on the multiplex PCR reads, gives a single entry per CDR3 protein. The table shows approximately 400,000 distinct CDR3 sequences, with 15% occurring only once. The CDR3 runs 17 residues. Germline trimming cut 1 base from V and 0 bases from J; bases unmatched to any gene: 4. CDR1 is SNHLY, CDR2 FYNNEI, per germline. This sample stems from a study of regulatory T cells in long-lasting Graves disease. This sample also appeared in a second study, on T cells in Graves' hyperthyroidism and ophthalmopathy.

The sequencing used peripheral blood mononuclear cells (PBMCs), collected at new diagnosis, from a patient treated with antithyroid drugs. The chain is built from TRBV2 and TRBJ1-4; 8 bases line up with TRBD1. The sequence was collected from a woman aged 30 to 39 with Graves disease. DNA for the CDR3: TGTGCCAGCAGTGAAGACAGGGGGGGCGCAACTAATGAAAAACTGTTTTTT. It translates to CASSEDRGGATNEKLFF. The full variable domain, rest sourced from reference TRBV2 and TRBJ1-4, is EPEVTQTPSHQVTQMGQEVILRCVPISNHLYFYWYRQILGQKVEFLVSFYNNEISEKSEIFDDQFSVERPDGSNFTLKIRSTKLEDSAMYFCASSEDRGGATNEKLFFGSGTQLSVL.